In this sample, the clone carrying this TCR beta chain turned up once. This CDR3 has 16 residues. The germline V gene encodes CDR1 SGHNT and CDR2 YYREEE (reference sequence). V was pared by 3 bases and J by 8 bases, with 10 bases of the junction left unmatched. The data originate from a study of blood T cell repertoires in COVID-19. Generated by immunoSEQ multiplex PCR, the TCRdb table keeps only in-frame clones and is missing some. The repertoire holds tens of thousands of clones, with 70% to 75% as singletons. V is TRBV5-4 and J is TRBJ2-1, with 11 nucleotides matching TRBD2. Sequencing was performed on peripheral blood. This TCR derives from a man between 60 and 70 years old with acute or convalescent COVID-19. This CDR3 reads CASSYDTSGRPDEQFF. CDR3 DNA: TGTGCCAGCAGCTATGATACTAGCGGGAGACCCGATGAGCAGTTCTTC.